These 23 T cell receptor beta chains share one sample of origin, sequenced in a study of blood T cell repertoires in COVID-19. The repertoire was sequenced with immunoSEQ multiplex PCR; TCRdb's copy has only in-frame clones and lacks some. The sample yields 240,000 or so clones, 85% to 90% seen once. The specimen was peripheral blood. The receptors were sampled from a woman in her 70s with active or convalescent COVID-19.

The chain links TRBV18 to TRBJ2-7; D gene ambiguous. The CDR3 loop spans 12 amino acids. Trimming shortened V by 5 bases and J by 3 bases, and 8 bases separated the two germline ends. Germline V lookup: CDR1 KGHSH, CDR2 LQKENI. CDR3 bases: TGTGCCAGCTCAGTCACAGACTACGAGCAGTACTTC. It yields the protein CASSVTDYEQYF.

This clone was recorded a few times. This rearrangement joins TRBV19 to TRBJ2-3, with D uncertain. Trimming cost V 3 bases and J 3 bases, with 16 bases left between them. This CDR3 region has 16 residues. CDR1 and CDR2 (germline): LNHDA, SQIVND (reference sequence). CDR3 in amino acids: CASSIAVQSRTDTQYF. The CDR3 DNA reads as TGTGCCAGTAGTATTGCGGTTCAAAGTAGGACAGATACGCAGTATTTT.

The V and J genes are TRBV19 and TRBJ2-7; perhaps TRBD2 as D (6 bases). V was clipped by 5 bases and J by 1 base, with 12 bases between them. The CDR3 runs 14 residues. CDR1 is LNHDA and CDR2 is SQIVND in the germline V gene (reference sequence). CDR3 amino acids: CASSAGTGSYEQYF. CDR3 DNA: TGTGCCAGTAGTGCGGGGACGGGATCCTACGAGCAGTACTTC.

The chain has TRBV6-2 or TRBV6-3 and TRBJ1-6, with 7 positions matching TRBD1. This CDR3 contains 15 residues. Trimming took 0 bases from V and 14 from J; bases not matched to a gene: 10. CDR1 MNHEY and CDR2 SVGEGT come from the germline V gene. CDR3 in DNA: TGTGCCAGCAGTTACTCTCGGGGGACAGTCGTGACCCTCCACTTT. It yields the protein CASSYSRGTVVTLHF.

The DNA for the CDR3 is TGTGCCAGCAGTTACTGGGCCAGGAAAAATGAAAAACTGTTTTTT. Residues: CASSYWARKNEKLFF. J is TRBJ1-4 and V is TRBV6-5, with D unclear. V shed 1 base and J shed 5 bases, with 11 bases lying between them. The CDR3 is 15 amino acids. Germline-derived CDR1 and CDR2 are MNHEY and SVGAGI.

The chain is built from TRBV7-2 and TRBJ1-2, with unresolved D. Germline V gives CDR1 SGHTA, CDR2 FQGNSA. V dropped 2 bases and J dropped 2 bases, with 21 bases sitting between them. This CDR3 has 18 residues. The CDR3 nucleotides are TGTGCCAGCAGCTTACGTCGGGAGCTCGGGGAAAAGAACTATGGCTACACCTTC. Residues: CASSLRRELGEKNYGYTF. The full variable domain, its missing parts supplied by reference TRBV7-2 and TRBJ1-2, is GAGVSQSPSNKVTEKGKDVELRCDPISGHTALYWYRQSLGQGLEFLIYFQGNSAPDKSGLPSDRFSAERTGGSVSTLTIQRTQQEDSAVYLCASSLRRELGEKNYGYTFGSGTRLTVV.

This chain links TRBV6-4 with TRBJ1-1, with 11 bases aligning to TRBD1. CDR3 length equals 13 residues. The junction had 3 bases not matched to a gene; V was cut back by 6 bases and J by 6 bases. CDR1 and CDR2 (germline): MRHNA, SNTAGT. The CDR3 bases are TGTGCCAGCAGCTGGGACAGGGGGTCTGAAGCTTTCTTT. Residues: CASSWDRGSEAFF.

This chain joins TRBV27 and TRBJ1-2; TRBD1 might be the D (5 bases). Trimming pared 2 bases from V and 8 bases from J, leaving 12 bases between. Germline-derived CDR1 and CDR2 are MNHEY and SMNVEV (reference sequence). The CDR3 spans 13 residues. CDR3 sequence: CASSLPGDGGYTF. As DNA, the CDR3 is TGTGCCAGCAGTTTACCGGGGGACGGAGGCTACACCTTC.

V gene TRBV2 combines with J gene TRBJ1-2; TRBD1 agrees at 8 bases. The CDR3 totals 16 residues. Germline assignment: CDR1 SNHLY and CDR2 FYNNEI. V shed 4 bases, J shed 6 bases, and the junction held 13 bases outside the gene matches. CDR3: CASSGVNADRAHGYTF. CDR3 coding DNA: TGTGCCAGCAGTGGTGTAAATGCGGACAGGGCACATGGCTACACCTTC.

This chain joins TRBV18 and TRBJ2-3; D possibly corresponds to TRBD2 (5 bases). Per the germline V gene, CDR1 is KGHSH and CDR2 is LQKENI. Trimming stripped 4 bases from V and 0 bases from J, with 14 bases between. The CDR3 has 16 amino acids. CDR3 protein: CASSLRSGVSTDTQYF. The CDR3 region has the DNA TGTGCCAGCTCACTTCGGTCCGGGGTTAGCACAGATACGCAGTATTTT.

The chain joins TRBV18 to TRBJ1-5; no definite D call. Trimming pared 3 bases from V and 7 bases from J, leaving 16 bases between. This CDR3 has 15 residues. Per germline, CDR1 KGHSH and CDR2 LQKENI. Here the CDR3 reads CASSPRTGAEQPQHF. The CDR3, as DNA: TGTGCCAGCTCACCTAGGACGGGAGCGGAGCAGCCCCAGCATTTT.

CDR3 sequence: CASKIVGAYGYTF. As DNA, the CDR3 is TGTGCCAGCAAGATCGTGGGGGCGTATGGCTACACCTTC. This chain uses TRBV12-3 or TRBV12-4 with TRBJ1-2, with D possibly matching TRBD1 (6 bases). The CDR3 contains 13 residues. Trimming took 7 bases from V and 5 from J, leaving 14 bases between them.

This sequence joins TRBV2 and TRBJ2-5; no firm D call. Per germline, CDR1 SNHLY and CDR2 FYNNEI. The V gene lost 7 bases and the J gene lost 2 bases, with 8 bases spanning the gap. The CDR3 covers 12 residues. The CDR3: CASKASQETQYF. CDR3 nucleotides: TGTGCCAGCAAGGCTAGTCAAGAGACCCAGTACTTC.

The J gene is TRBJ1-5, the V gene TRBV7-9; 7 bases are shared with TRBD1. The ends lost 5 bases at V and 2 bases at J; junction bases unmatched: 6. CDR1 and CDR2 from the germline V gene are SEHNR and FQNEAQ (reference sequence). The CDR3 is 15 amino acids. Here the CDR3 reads CASSLSRGGNQPQHF. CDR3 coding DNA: TGTGCCAGCAGCCTAAGCAGGGGGGGCAATCAGCCCCAGCATTTT.

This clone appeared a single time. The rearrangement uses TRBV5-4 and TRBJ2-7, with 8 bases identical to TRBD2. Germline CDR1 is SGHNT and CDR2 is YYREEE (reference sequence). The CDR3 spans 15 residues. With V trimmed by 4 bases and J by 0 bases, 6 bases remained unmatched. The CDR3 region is CASSHPRGDSYEQYF. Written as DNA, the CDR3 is TGTGCCAGCAGCCACCCGCGGGGGGACTCCTACGAGCAGTACTTC.

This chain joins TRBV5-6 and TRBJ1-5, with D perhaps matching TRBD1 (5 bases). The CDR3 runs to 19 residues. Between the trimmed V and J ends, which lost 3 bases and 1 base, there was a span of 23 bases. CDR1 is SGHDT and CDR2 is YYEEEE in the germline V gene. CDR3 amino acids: CASSSRRGGEMGSNQPQHF. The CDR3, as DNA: TGTGCCAGCAGCTCAAGGCGGGGGGGTGAAATGGGGAGCAATCAGCCCCAGCATTTT.

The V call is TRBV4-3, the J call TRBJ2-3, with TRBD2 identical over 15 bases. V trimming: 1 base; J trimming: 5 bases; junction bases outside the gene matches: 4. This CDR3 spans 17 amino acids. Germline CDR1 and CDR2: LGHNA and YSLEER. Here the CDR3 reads CASSQGTSGGALDTQYF. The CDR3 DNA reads TGCGCCAGCAGCCAAGGGACTAGCGGGGGGGCCTTAGATACGCAGTATTTT.

CDR3 bases: TGTGCCAGCAGCCAGCGTACAGGGGGCCACACCGGGGAGCTGTTTTTT. Translation: CASSQRTGGHTGELFF. The chain has TRBV3-1 (or the pseudogene TRBV3-2) and TRBJ2-2; 9 bases line up with TRBD1. From germline, CDR1 is LGHDT and CDR2 YNNKEL (reference sequence). V trimming: 3 bases; J trimming: 3 bases; junction bases outside the gene matches: 5. The CDR3 has 16 amino acids.

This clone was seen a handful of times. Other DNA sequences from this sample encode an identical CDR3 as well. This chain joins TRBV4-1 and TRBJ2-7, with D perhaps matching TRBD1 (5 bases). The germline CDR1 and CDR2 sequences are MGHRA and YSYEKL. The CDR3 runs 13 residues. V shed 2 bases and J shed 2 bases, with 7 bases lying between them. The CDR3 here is CASSQQGTYEQYF. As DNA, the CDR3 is TGCGCCAGCAGCCAACAGGGTACCTACGAGCAGTACTTC.

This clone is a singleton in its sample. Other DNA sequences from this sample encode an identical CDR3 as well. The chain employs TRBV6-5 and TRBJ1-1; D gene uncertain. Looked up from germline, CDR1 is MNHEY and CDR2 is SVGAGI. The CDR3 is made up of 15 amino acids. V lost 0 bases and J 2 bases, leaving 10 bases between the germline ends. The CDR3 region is CASSYSTGVNTEAFF. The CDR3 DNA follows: TGTGCCAGCAGTTACTCGACGGGAGTAAACACTGAAGCTTTCTTT.

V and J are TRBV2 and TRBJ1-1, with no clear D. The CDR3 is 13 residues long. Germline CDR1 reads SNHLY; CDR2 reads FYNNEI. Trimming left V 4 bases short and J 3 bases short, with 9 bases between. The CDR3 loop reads CASSGYRDTEAFF. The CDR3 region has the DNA TGTGCCAGCAGTGGTTACCGGGACACTGAAGCTTTCTTT.

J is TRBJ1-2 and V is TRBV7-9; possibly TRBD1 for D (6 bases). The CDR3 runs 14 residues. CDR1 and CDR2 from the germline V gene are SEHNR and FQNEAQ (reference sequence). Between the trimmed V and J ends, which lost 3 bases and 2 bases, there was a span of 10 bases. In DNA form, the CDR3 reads TGTGCCAGCAGCTTTATTGGACAGAACTATGGCTACACCTTC. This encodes CASSFIGQNYGYTF.

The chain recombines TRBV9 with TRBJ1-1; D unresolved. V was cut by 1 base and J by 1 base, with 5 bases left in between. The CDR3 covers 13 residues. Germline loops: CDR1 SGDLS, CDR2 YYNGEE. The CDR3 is CASSVLENTEAFF. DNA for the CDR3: TGTGCCAGCAGCGTACTAGAGAACACTGAAGCTTTCTTT.